This TCR beta chain appears in the sequencing data of a study of CD8 T cells in ankylosing spondylitis. Library preparation for TCR beta used quantitative 5'-RACE with molecular barcodes. TCRdb ran MiXCR on the 5' RACE reads and lists one entry per CDR3 protein. The sample includes 200,000 to 250,000 distinct CDR3 sequences, about 7% seen only once; the top ten take approximately 14%. Study-wide points: Seven to nine highly homologous variants formed a TCR beta motif that appeared characteristic of ankylosing spondylitis blood.

This clonotype has a count of ten or more. Antigen specificity is unknown. Trimming shortened V by 0 bases and J by 5 bases, and 9 bases separated the two germline ends. The CDR3 is 14 amino acids. Germline V lookup: CDR1 LGHNA, CDR2 YNFKEQ. The TCR originated in a male donor with ankylosing spondylitis. V is TRBV4-2 and J is TRBJ2-3; D could derive from TRBD1 or TRBD2 (5 bases each). The specimen was blood, either unsorted or a sorted T cell fraction (not recorded which). The CDR3 DNA reads as TGTGCCAGCAGCCAAGATGGGGGACGAGATACGCAGTATTTT. Its translation is CASSQDGGRDTQYF.